This T cell receptor (beta chain) is drawn from a study of brain T cells in children with intractable seizures. Findings and limits, study-wide: Pre-surgery blood may have been undersampled, hiding some clones. Patients' HCMV serostatus was unknown; virus specificity rests on CDR3 similarity alone.

Described time point: blood from clinic visit 5 months post-surgery; TSC patient then seizure free. Surgery cases with the highest brain T cell transcript signatures were chosen for sequencing. At least one anti-epileptic drug was given before surgery. Data came from immunoSEQ multiplex PCR; TCRdb stores just in-frame clones and leaves some out. The sample shows under 400,000 clones, more than 85% of them seen only once. With regard to this clone: Its target is unknown.

This CDR3 is built from 15 residues. V was pared by 5 bases and J by 5 bases, with 15 bases between. Germline V gene sequence: CDR1 MNHGY, CDR2 SVAAGI. The sequence was collected from a boy under two years old with tuberous sclerosis and intractable seizures. Specimen: peripheral blood, collected 4 to 5 months after surgery. This chain uses TRBV6-9 with TRBJ1-4; D gene uncertain. For the CDR3, the DNA is TGTGCCAGCAGTAATGAGGGCCTTGGGAATGAAAAACTGTTTTTT. As protein: CASSNEGLGNEKLFF.